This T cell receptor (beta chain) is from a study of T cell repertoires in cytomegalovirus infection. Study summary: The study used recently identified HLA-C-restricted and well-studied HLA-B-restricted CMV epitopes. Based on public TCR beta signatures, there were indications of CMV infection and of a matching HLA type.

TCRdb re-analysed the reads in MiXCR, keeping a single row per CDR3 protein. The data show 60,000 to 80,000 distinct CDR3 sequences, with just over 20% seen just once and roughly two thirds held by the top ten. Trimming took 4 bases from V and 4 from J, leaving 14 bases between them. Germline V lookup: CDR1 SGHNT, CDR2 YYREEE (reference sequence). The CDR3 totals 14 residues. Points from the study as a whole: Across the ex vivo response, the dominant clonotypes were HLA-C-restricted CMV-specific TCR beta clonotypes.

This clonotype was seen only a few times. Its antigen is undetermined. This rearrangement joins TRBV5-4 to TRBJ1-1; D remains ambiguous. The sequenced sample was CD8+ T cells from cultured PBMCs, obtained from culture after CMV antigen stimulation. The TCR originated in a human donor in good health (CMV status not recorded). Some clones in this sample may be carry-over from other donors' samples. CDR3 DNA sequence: TGTGCCAGCAGCCTGTCGGGTAGTGGCACTGAAGCTTTCTTT. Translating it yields CASSLSGSGTEAFF.